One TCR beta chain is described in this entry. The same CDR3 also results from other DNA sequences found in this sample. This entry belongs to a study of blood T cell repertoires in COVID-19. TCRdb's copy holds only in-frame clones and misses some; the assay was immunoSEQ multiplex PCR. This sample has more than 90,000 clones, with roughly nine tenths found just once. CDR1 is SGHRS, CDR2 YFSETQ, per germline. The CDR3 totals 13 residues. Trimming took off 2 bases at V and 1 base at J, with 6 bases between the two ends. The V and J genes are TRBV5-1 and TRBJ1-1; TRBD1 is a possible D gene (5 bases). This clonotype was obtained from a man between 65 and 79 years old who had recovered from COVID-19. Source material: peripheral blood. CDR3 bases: TGCGCCAGCAGCTTCACAGGGAACACTGAAGCTTTCTTT. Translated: CASSFTGNTEAFF.